These 14 T cell receptor beta chains were sequenced from one sample in a study of blood T cell repertoires in COVID-19. Generated by immunoSEQ multiplex PCR, the TCRdb table keeps only in-frame clones and is missing some. The data hold around 100,000 clones, with around 79% observed a single time. The sequenced sample was peripheral blood. Receptor source: a man between 65 and 85 years old with active or convalescent COVID-19.

V and J are TRBV28 and TRBJ1-2, with unresolved D. Per germline, CDR1 MDHEN and CDR2 SYDVKM. Trimming took 6 bases from V and 5 from J, leaving 10 bases between them. CDR3 length: 12 residues. The CDR3: CASSPTRYGYTF. The CDR3 DNA reads as TGTGCCAGCAGCCCTACGAGATATGGCTACACCTTC.

The rearrangement joins TRBV29-1 to TRBJ1-2; D remains unclear. The V end was cut by 4 bases, the J end by 8 bases, with 17 bases between. The CDR3 consists of 13 residues. Germline CDR1 and CDR2: SQVTM and ANQGSEA. Here the CDR3 reads CSVGERASEGYTF. As DNA, the CDR3 is TGCAGCGTTGGAGAAAGGGCTAGCGAGGGCTACACCTTC.

The CDR3 sequence: CASSFDRSSYEQYF. The CDR3 bases are TGCGCCAGCAGCTTCGACAGGAGCTCCTACGAGCAGTACTTC. V usage is TRBV5-1 and J usage is TRBJ2-7, with D tentatively TRBD1 (6 bases). V lost 2 bases, J lost 0 bases, and 9 bases lay in between. The germline gives CDR1 SGHRS, CDR2 YFSETQ. The CDR3 has 14 residues.

This clone was detected only once. This chain uses TRBV3-1 (or the pseudogene TRBV3-2) with TRBJ1-1; D ambiguous. V lost 1 base to trimming and J lost 2 bases, with 5 bases between them. The CDR3 covers 13 residues. In germline, CDR1 is LGHDT, CDR2 YNNKEL (reference sequence). The CDR3 loop is CASSQGANTEAFF. CDR3 nucleotide sequence: TGTGCCAGCAGCCAAGGAGCAAACACTGAAGCTTTCTTT.

The rearrangement uses TRBV11-3 and TRBJ2-1; D possibly corresponds to TRBD2 (6 bases). V gave up 1 base and J gave up 3 bases, with 10 bases separating them. The CDR3 runs to 15 residues. Germline lookup yields CDR1 SGHNT and CDR2 YENEEA. CDR3 loop: CASSLGDGSYNEQFF. Here the CDR3 DNA reads TGTGCCAGCAGCTTAGGGGACGGGAGCTACAATGAGCAGTTCTTC.

A single count supports this clone. The CDR3 DNA reads TGTGCCACCAGTGGAGGGCTAGCGGAATCCTACAATGAGCAGTTCTTC. The encoded protein is CATSGGLAESYNEQFF. The chain employs TRBV24-1 and TRBJ2-1, with 7 bases matching TRBD2. Germline values: CDR1 KGHDR, CDR2 SFDVKD. The CDR3 consists of 16 residues. V gave up 5 bases and J gave up 1 base; unmatched junction bases: 7.

About this clone: This sample includes further DNA sequences coding for the same CDR3. The chain joins TRBV6-5 to TRBJ2-7, with a weak D call TRBD1 (6 bases). Germline CDR1 MNHEY, CDR2 SVGAGI. This CDR3 is 13 amino acids long. Deletions cut 2 bases from V and 1 base from J, with 6 bases between. CDR3 bases: TGTGCCAGCAGTTACGGACAGTCCTACGAGCAGTACTTC. This codes for CASSYGQSYEQYF.

The rearrangement uses TRBV19 and TRBJ2-7; TRBD1 is a possible D gene (7 bases). The CDR3 has 14 residues. V lost 6 bases and J lost 1, with 13 bases in between. Germline V gene lookup returns CDR1 LNHDA and CDR2 SQIVND (reference sequence). The CDR3 sequence: CASRMRDRSYEQYF. The DNA of the CDR3 is TGTGCCAGTAGAATGCGGGACAGATCCTACGAGCAGTACTTC. The variable domain in full, completed from reference TRBV19 and TRBJ2-7, reads DGGITQSPKYLFRKEGQNVTLSCEQNLNHDAMYWYRQDPGQGLRLIYYSQIVNDFQKGDIAEGYSVSREKKESFPLTVTSAQKNPTAFYLCASRMRDRSYEQYFGPGTRLTVT.

This clone was seen more than once but under ten times. V gene TRBV11-2 combines with J gene TRBJ2-7; TRBD2 matches 8 bases. The V and J ends lost 3 bases and 4 bases, in that order; junction bases with no gene match: 8. The CDR3 spans 15 residues. CDR1 and CDR2 (germline): SGHAT, FQNNGV. The CDR3 protein is CASSFGLATSYEQYF. DNA for the CDR3: TGTGCCAGCAGCTTTGGACTAGCAACCTCTTACGAGCAGTACTTC.

The chain carries TRBV11-2 and TRBJ1-4; D unclear. Trimming removed 5 bases from V and 11 bases from J, with 24 bases in between. Germline lookup yields CDR1 SGHAT and CDR2 FQNNGV. The CDR3 extends over 16 amino acids. CDR3 protein: CASSQNTLTGGYKLFF. CDR3 DNA: TGTGCCAGCAGCCAGAACACGTTGACGGGAGGGTATAAACTGTTTTTT.

The chain joins TRBV13 to TRBJ2-5; 9 bases map to TRBD2. Trimming took 1 base from V and 4 from J; bases not matched to a gene: 1. The germline gives CDR1 PRHDT, CDR2 FYEKMQ (reference sequence). The CDR3 is 14 residues long. CDR3 amino acids: CASSLVREGETQYF. CDR3 coding DNA: TGTGCCAGCAGCTTAGTGCGGGAGGGAGAGACCCAGTACTTC.

The chain links TRBV3-1 (or the pseudogene TRBV3-2) to TRBJ1-3; D not certain. This CDR3 is 16 amino acids long. Germline V lookup: CDR1 LGHDT, CDR2 YNNKEL (reference sequence). The V gene lost 4 bases and the J gene lost 2 bases, with 15 bases spanning the gap. In nucleotides, the CDR3 is TGTGCCAGCAGCCTTCGGGGAGGGCGGACTGGAAACACCATATATTTT. Translated, it gives CASSLRGGRTGNTIYF.

The chain joins TRBV5-5 to TRBJ1-2, with 8 positions matching TRBD1. Germline CDR1 and CDR2: SGHKS and YYEKEE (reference sequence). Unmatched junction bases numbered 9, after V lost 5 bases and J lost 3 bases. CDR3 size: 15 residues. CDR3 bases: TGTGCCAGCAGTCTCCAGGACAGGGTAGACTATGGCTACACCTTC. Its translation: CASSLQDRVDYGYTF.

This chain uses TRBV3-1 (or the pseudogene TRBV3-2) with TRBJ1-2, with 10 bases lining up with TRBD1. This CDR3 is 15 amino acids long. Germline-derived CDR1 and CDR2 are LGHDT and YNNKEL (reference sequence). After removal of 2 bases from V and 3 bases from J, the junction contained 3 bases not matched to a gene. CDR3 residues: CASSQWTGGDYGYTF. CDR3 nucleotide sequence: TGTGCCAGCAGCCAATGGACAGGGGGTGACTATGGCTACACCTTC.